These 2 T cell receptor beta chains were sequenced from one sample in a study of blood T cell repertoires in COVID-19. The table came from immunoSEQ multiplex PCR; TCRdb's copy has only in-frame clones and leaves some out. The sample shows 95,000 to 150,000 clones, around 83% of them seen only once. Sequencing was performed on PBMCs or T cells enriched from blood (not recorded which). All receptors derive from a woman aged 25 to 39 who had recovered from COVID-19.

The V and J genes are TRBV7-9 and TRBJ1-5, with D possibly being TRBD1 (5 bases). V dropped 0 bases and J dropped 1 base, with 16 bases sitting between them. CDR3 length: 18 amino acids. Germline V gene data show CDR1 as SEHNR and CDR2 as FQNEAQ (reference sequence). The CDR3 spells CASSLASRGYGSNQPQHF. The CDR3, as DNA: TGTGCCAGCAGCTTAGCCTCCCGGGGGTACGGGAGCAATCAGCCCCAGCATTTT. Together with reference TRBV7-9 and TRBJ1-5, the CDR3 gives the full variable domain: DTGVSQNPRHKITKRGQNVTFRCDPISEHNRLYWYRQTLGQGPEFLTYFQNEAQLEKSRLLSDRFSAERPKGSFSTLEIQRTEQGDSAMYLCASSLASRGYGSNQPQHFGDGTRLSIL.

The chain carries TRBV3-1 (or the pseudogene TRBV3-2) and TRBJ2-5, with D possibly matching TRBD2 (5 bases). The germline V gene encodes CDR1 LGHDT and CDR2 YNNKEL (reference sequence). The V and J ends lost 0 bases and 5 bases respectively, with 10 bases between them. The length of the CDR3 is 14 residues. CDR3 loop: CASSQESSWETQYF. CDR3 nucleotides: TGTGCCAGCAGCCAAGAGTCTAGCTGGGAGACCCAGTACTTC.